These 30 T cell receptor beta chains originate from one sample sequenced in a study of vaccination effects on CD4 cells after COVID-19 (dated by TCRdb to 2021 to 2024). Library prep was done by the immunoSEQ multiplex PCR assay. In its TCRdb copy, this immuneACCESS table keeps in-frame sequences only and misses some clones. Where compared with another copy, unresolved V genes explain less than half of these, and the others have no known cause. Recorded for this sample are 55,000 to 65,000 clones; 80% to 90% of them occurred a single time. The ten largest clones add up to about 2.7% of the sample. Their antigen targets remain unknown. To identify antigen-specific CD4+ T cell clonotypes by their expansion, the ViraFEST assay first stimulated PBMC with viral peptide pools and then applied TCR sequencing. After more than 9 days of culture, CD4+ T cells were isolated with the EasySep CD4+ T cell isolation kit.

Here the sequenced sample was CD4+ T cells from PBMCs cultured with HCoV-229E spike peptides, taken before COVID-19 vaccination. The label giving this sample's cell subset or site can be read as: HCoV-229E spike overlapping peptide pool stimulation. These receptors were collected from a human donor who received a COVID-19 vaccine.

The chain joins TRBV6-4 to TRBJ1-5; unclear D gene. Germline CDR1 and CDR2: MRHNA and SNTAGT. V was trimmed by 7 bases and J by 6 bases, leaving 7 bases between them. This CDR3 spans 11 amino acids. The CDR3 region is CASMGIQPQHF. CDR3 in DNA: TGTGCCAGCATGGGCATTCAGCCCCAGCATTTT.

The chain is built from TRBV4-1 and TRBJ2-3; 15 bases align to TRBD2. Germline CDR1 is MGHRA and CDR2 is YSYEKL. The CDR3 consists of 19 residues. V was pared by 4 bases and J by 6 bases, with 14 bases of the junction left unmatched. For the CDR3, the DNA is TGCGCCAGCAGCCCGGGACTAGCGGGGGGACGAGCCTGGGTGGATACGCAGTATTTT. Protein product: CASSPGLAGGRAWVDTQYF.

This chain connects TRBV9 to TRBJ1-4; D is uncertain. The CDR3 has 14 amino acids. The V end was cut by 2 bases, the J end by 3 bases, with 8 bases between. Germline V CDR1 and CDR2: SGDLS, YYNGEE. CDR3 bases: TGTGCCAGCAGCGTGCGGGGAGCTAATGAAAAACTGTTTTTT. Its translation is CASSVRGANEKLFF.

The gene calls are TRBV7-3 and TRBJ1-2; D gene ambiguous. The CDR3 has 13 amino acids. The ends were cut back, 5 bases at V and 8 bases at J, with 15 bases in the middle. The V gene's germline CDR1 is SGHTA and CDR2 FQGTGA. CDR3: CASSPMSGLGYTF. CDR3 bases: TGTGCCAGCAGCCCTATGAGCGGGTTGGGCTACACCTTC.

The chain has TRBV5-8 and TRBJ2-7; D gene unclear. Trimming took off 1 base at V and 0 bases at J, with 5 bases between the two ends. Germline assignment: CDR1 SGHTS and CDR2 YDEGEE. The CDR3 covers 13 residues. The CDR3 DNA is TGTGCCAGCAGCTTGAGAAGCTCCTACGAGCAGTACGTC. It translates to CASSLRSSYEQYV.

The rearrangement uses TRBV10-1 and TRBJ2-1; D possibly corresponds to TRBD2 (5 bases). Germline CDR1 WNHNN, CDR2 SYGVQD (reference sequence). CDR3 length equals 14 residues. V was shortened by 2 bases and J by 0 bases, with 5 bases between the two germline ends. DNA of the CDR3: TGCGCCAGCAGTGAGGGGAGCTCCTACAATGAGCAGTTCTTC. Translated: CASSEGSSYNEQFF.

Details on this clone: Other nucleotide sequences from this sample produce the same CDR3. The chain employs TRBV2 and TRBJ2-7, with no clear D. The CDR3 has 12 amino acids. With 6 bases removed from V and 1 base from J, the gap between germline ends came to 7 bases. CDR1 is SNHLY, CDR2 FYNNEI, per germline. The CDR3 region has the DNA TGTGCCAGCAGGGTGGGTTCCTACGAGCAGTACGTC. This translates into CASRVGSYEQYV.

J is TRBJ2-3 and V is TRBV10-3; 8 bases match TRBD2. Losses at the gene ends were 2 bases for V and 0 bases for J; bases not matched to a gene: 4. This CDR3 has 16 residues. Germline-derived CDR1 and CDR2 are ENHRY and SYGVKD. The CDR3 bases are TGTGCCATCAGTGAGGCGGGGGGACATAGCACAGATACGCAGTATTTT. Translating it yields CAISEAGGHSTDTQYF.

The rearrangement uses TRBV18 and TRBJ1-4, with 7 bases matching TRBD1. The CDR3 has 15 amino acids. From germline, CDR1 is KGHSH and CDR2 LQKENI. V lost 2 bases to trimming and J lost 8 bases; unmatched junction nucleotides: 8. The CDR3 DNA reads as TGTGCCAGCTCACCATCGCGACAGGGACCAGAAAAACTGTTTTTT. Protein sequence: CASSPSRQGPEKLFF.

This clone was recorded a few times. This chain joins TRBV5-1 and TRBJ2-3; no reliable D call. The germline V and J ends were trimmed by 2 bases and 0 bases, with 7 bases remaining between them. Germline-derived CDR1 and CDR2 are SGHRS and YFSETQ. There are 14 residues in the CDR3. The CDR3 sequence is CASSFAQSTDTQYF. CDR3 DNA sequence: TGCGCCAGCAGCTTTGCACAGAGCACAGATACGCAGTATTTT.

The V gene is TRBV7-8, the J gene TRBJ2-5; 8 bases agree with TRBD2. Per germline, CDR1 SGHVS and CDR2 FQNEAQ. Trimming cost V 2 bases and J 2 bases; bases outside gene matches: 7. This CDR3 spans 16 amino acids. The CDR3 coding sequence is TGTGCCAGCAGCTTACTAGGCGGGGGGCTTCAAGAGACCCAGTACTTC. Protein product: CASSLLGGGLQETQYF.

A word on this clone: A read error may account for a junction end that differs from germline. CDR3 region: CASSLKVSGSNNSPLHF. For the CDR3, the DNA is TGTGCCAGCAGCCTTAAAGTTTCAGGCTCCAATAATTCACCCCTCCACTTT. The chain couples TRBV7-2 to TRBJ1-6; D remains ambiguous. The CDR3 runs 17 residues. CDR1 SGHTA and CDR2 FQGNSA come from the germline V gene.

CDR3 DNA sequence: TGTGCCAGCTCAGCGGACGGGACGAACACTGAAGCTTTCTTT. Its translation is CASSADGTNTEAFF. V is TRBV18 and J is TRBJ1-1; weak D call: TRBD1 (5 bases). Germline V gene sequence: CDR1 KGHSH, CDR2 LQKENI. The CDR3 spans 14 residues. The V end lost 5 bases, the J end lost 1 base, and 11 bases lay between the germline ends.

This chain links TRBV10-2 with TRBJ1-1; D may be TRBD1 (5 bases). This CDR3 spans 13 amino acids. Germline V gene lookup returns CDR1 WSHSY and CDR2 SAAADI. V was trimmed by 2 bases and J by 3 bases, leaving 7 bases between them. The CDR3 region is CASSELGDTEAFF. CDR3 DNA: TGCGCCAGCAGTGAGCTAGGGGACACTGAAGCTTTCTTT.

This chain uses TRBV14 with TRBJ1-2; D not certain. The CDR3 totals 14 residues. CDR1 is SGHDN and CDR2 is FVKESK in the germline V gene. Deletions cut 5 bases from V and 0 bases from J, with 10 bases between. Written as DNA, the CDR3 is TGTGCCAGCAGCAGGGTTTGGGCTAACTATGGCTACACCTTC. This gives the protein CASSRVWANYGYTF.

In this sample, this clone turned up once. The chain combines TRBV5-4 with TRBJ2-5; 10 bases fit TRBD1. There are 15 residues in the CDR3. The V and J ends lost 9 bases and 5 bases, in that order; junction bases with no gene match: 13. The germline CDR1 and CDR2 sequences are SGHNT and YYREEE (reference sequence). The CDR3 sequence: CATTPGQGWSETQYF. CDR3 nucleotides: TGTGCCACCACTCCGGGACAGGGGTGGTCGGAGACCCAGTACTTC.

V gene TRBV6-1 combines with J gene TRBJ1-6; perhaps TRBD1 as D (5 bases). The germline gives CDR1 MNHNS, CDR2 SASEGT. This CDR3 has 14 residues. The V gene lost 2 bases and the J gene lost 6 bases, with 8 bases spanning the gap. In DNA, the CDR3 is TGTGCCAGCAGTGAATTACAGGCTAATTCACCCCTCCACTTT. The encoded protein is CASSELQANSPLHF.

The V and J genes are TRBV7-2 and TRBJ2-4; D is ambiguous. Trimming stripped 2 bases from V and 0 bases from J, with 14 bases between. Germline loops: CDR1 SGHTA, CDR2 FQGNSA. The CDR3 runs 17 residues. Here the CDR3 DNA reads TGTGCCAGCAGCTTAACATCGGCCAATCTAGCCAAAAACATTCAGTACTTC. Encoded protein: CASSLTSANLAKNIQYF.

The chain combines TRBV10-3 with TRBJ1-1; 7 bases agree with TRBD1. The CDR3 extends over 12 amino acids. Germline V gene lookup returns CDR1 ENHRY and CDR2 SYGVKD. Trimming cost V 4 bases and J 8 bases; bases outside gene matches: 4. CDR3 protein: CAISGTGPEAFF. DNA of the CDR3: TGTGCCATCAGTGGGACAGGTCCGGAAGCTTTCTTT.

The rearrangement links TRBV5-7 to TRBJ2-5; D not certain. TRBV5-7 is an ORF; its function is uncertain. This CDR3 has 15 amino acids. Trimming took 3 bases from V and 2 from J, leaving 14 bases between them. CDR3 amino acids: CASSSQSLIQETQYF. CDR3 sequence (DNA): TGTGCCAGCAGCTCCCAATCGTTAATTCAAGAGACCCAGTACTTC.

The V call is TRBV28, the J call TRBJ1-6, with D perhaps TRBD1 (6 bases). With 6 bases removed from V and 7 bases from J, the gap between germline ends came to 22 bases. CDR3 length: 17 residues. Germline V gene data show CDR1 as MDHEN and CDR2 as SYDVKM. CDR3 amino acids: CASSRGPRWAWNSPLHF. The CDR3 DNA sequence: TGTGCCAGCAGCAGGGGTCCGAGATGGGCTTGGAATTCACCCCTCCACTTT.

J is TRBJ2-3 and V is TRBV7-2, with TRBD1 matching 7 bases. This CDR3 is built from 17 residues. Germline CDR1 reads SGHTA; CDR2 reads FQGNSA. V shed 0 bases and J 0 bases; nucleotides not matched to a gene: 6. The CDR3 DNA follows: TGTGCCAGCAGCTTAGCCGACAGGGTATCTAGCACAGATACGCAGTATTTT. Residues: CASSLADRVSSTDTQYF.

The V and J genes are TRBV5-1 and TRBJ2-1, with 8 bases lining up with TRBD2. V was clipped by 7 bases and J by 6 bases; unmatched bases: 6. Germline CDR1 SGHRS, CDR2 YFSETQ. CDR3 length equals 13 residues. The CDR3 DNA reads TGCGCCAGCCATCGCGGGGGGTTCAATGAGCAGTTCTTC. Translating it yields CASHRGGFNEQFF.

This clone was picked up a small number of times. This chain joins TRBV15 and TRBJ1-2, with D possibly matching TRBD1 (6 bases). This CDR3 has 14 residues. V was pared by 2 bases and J by 2 bases, with 9 bases between. Germline V gives CDR1 LNHNV, CDR2 YYDKDF (reference sequence). The CDR3 DNA follows: TGTGCCACCAGCAGAAAACAGGGAAACTATGGCTACACCTTC. It translates to CATSRKQGNYGYTF.

Only one count was recorded for this clone. The rearrangement joins TRBV28 to TRBJ1-3; D unclear. The germline gives CDR1 MDHEN, CDR2 SYDVKM. Trimming removed 9 bases at V and 0 bases at J, with 6 bases between. CDR3 length equals 12 residues. In DNA form, the CDR3 reads TGTGCCAGTCAGAGCTCTGGAAACACCATATATTTT. Amino acid sequence: CASQSSGNTIYF.

The rearrangement joins TRBV4-1 to TRBJ1-1; 7 positions agree with TRBD1. CDR3 length equals 13 residues. Germline lookup yields CDR1 MGHRA and CDR2 YSYEKL. V lost 3 bases, J lost 10 bases, and 8 bases stayed unmatched. The CDR3 loop is CASSQTGTVRAFF. CDR3 DNA: TGCGCCAGCAGCCAGACCGGGACAGTCAGAGCTTTCTTT.

The chain combines TRBV5-1 with TRBJ1-1, with D maybe TRBD1 (5 bases). With 5 bases removed from V and 0 bases from J, the gap between germline ends came to 11 bases. Germline V gives CDR1 SGHRS, CDR2 YFSETQ. This CDR3 is 14 amino acids long. CDR3 residues: CASSRSGLNTEAFF. Here the CDR3 DNA reads TGCGCCAGCAGTCGATCGGGGCTGAACACTGAAGCTTTCTTT.

This chain links TRBV3-1 (or the pseudogene TRBV3-2) with TRBJ1-6, with a weak D call TRBD1 (6 bases). CDR1 LGHDT and CDR2 YNNKEL come from the germline V gene (reference sequence). The CDR3 extends over 15 amino acids. Trimming stripped 4 bases from V and 7 bases from J, with 14 bases between. The chain's CDR3 is CASSLLTGRNSPLHF. Written as DNA, the CDR3 is TGTGCCAGCAGCCTCCTCACAGGGCGGAATTCACCCCTCCACTTT.

The chain links TRBV7-2 to TRBJ1-2; 7 nucleotides line up with TRBD1. CDR1 SGHTA and CDR2 FQGNSA come from the germline V gene. The CDR3 runs to 14 residues. V lost 6 bases to trimming and J lost 5 bases; unmatched junction nucleotides: 9. This chain's CDR3 is CASRLRQGQYGYTF. The DNA of the CDR3 is TGTGCCAGCAGACTTCGACAGGGCCAGTATGGCTACACCTTC.

V is TRBV6-5 and J is TRBJ1-5; 10 bases line up with TRBD1. The J segment lost 7 bases and the V segment lost 0 bases, leaving 3 bases of the junction unmatched. This CDR3 comprises 15 residues. CDR1 is MNHEY, CDR2 SVGAGI, per germline. CDR3 sequence reads: CASSYSGQGGQPQHF. CDR3 bases: TGTGCCAGCAGTTACTCCGGACAGGGGGGGCAGCCCCAGCATTTT.